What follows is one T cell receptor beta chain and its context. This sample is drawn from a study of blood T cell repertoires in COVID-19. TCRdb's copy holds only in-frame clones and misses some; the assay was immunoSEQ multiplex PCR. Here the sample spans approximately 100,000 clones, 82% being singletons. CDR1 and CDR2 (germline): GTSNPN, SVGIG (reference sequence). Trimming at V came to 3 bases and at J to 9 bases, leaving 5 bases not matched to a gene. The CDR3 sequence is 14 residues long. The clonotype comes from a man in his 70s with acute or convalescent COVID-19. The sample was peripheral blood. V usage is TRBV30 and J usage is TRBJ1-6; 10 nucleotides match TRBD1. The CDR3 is CAWRTTGGSSPLHF. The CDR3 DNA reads TGTGCCTGGAGGACGACAGGGGGCAGTTCACCCCTCCACTTT.